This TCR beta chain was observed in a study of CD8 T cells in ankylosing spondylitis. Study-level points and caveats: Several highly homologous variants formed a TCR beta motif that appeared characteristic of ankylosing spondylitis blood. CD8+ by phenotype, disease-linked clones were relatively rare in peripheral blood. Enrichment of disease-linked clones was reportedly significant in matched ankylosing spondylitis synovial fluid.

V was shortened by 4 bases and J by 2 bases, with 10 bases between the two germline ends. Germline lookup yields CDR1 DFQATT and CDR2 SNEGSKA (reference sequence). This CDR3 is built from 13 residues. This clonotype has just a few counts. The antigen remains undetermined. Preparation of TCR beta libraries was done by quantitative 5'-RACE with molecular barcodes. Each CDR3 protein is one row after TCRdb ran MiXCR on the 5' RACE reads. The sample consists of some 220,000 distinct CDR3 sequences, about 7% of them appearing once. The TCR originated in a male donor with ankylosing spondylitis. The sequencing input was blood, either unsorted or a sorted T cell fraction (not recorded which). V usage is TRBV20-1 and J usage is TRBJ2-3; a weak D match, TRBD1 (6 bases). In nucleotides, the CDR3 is TGCAGTGCTACCCAGGGGATCACAGATACGCAGTATTTT. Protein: CSATQGITDTQYF.